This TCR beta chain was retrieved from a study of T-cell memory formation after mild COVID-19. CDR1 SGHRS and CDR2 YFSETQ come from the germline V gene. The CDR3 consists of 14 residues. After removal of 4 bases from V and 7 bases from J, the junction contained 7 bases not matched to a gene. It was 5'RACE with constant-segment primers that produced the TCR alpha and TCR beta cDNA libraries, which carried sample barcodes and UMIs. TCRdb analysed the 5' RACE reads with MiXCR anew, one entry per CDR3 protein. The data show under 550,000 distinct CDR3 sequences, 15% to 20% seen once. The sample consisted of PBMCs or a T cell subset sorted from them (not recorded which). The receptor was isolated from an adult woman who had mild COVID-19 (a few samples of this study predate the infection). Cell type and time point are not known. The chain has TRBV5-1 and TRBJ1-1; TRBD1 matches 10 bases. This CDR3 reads CASSQGQGYREAFF. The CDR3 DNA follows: TGCGCCAGCAGCCAGGGACAGGGGTACCGTGAAGCTTTCTTT.